A selection of T cell receptor beta chains follows, all from one sample in a study of PD-L1 blockade in urothelial cancer. Generated by immunoSEQ multiplex PCR, the TCRdb table keeps only in-frame clones and is missing some. This sample has around 40,000 clones, with roughly 85% found just once. The source material was PBMCs, sampled around atezolizumab (anti-PD-L1) treatment. The receptors shown here come from a man in his 70s with urothelial cancer. The CDR3 runs from the conserved cysteine through the conserved F or W. The D gene is left open where the match is weak. Only part of the rows carry a size: once, few, many, or a class if the clone is expanded.

j_gene | d_gene | v_gene | abundance | CDR3nt | CDR3aa
TRBJ2-2 | NA | TRBV7-6 | NA | TGTGCCAGCAGCTTAGGAGGAGACTACACCGGGGAGCTGTTTTTT | CASSLGGDYTGELFF
TRBJ1-2 | TRBD1 | TRBV5-6 | NA | TGTGCCAGCAGCTTCCGGGACAGGGGGCTTCTCTATGGCTACACCTTC | CASSFRDRGLLYGYTF
TRBJ2-7 | NA | TRBV19 | NA | TGTGCCAGTAGTCAGGGTTACGAGCAGTACTTC | CASSQGYEQYF
TRBJ2-7 | NA | TRBV7-2 | few | TGTGCCAGCAGCTTCAGGACTAACTCCTACGAGCAGTACTTC | CASSFRTNSYEQYF
TRBJ2-3 | TRBD2 | TRBV19 | once | TGTGCCAGTAGTATAGGTAAGGCTAGCGGACCCCCGAATACGCAGTATTTT | CASSIGKASGPPNTQYF
TRBJ1-2 | TRBD1 | TRBV5-1 | NA | TGCGCCAGCAGCCCGCGGACAGGGGGGGACTATGGCTACACCTTC | CASSPRTGGDYGYTF
TRBJ2-1 | TRBD2 | TRBV2 | NA | TGTGCCAGCAGGCCCACTAGCGGGACTGGTAATGAGCAGTTCTTC | CASRPTSGTGNEQFF
TRBJ1-2 | NA | TRBV18 | NA | TGTGCCAGCTCACTTGGAGAAACCTCCTATGGCTACACCTTC | CASSLGETSYGYTF
TRBJ2-2 | TRBD2 | TRBV7-6 | NA | TGTGCCAGCAGCTTATCGGGAGCGGGAGACACCGGGGAGCTGTTTTTT | CASSLSGAGDTGELFF
TRBJ1-4 | NA | TRBV25-1 | NA | TGTGCCAGCAGTGAATGGGGCAGGGGTGATGAAAAACTGTTTTTT | CASSEWGRGDEKLFF
TRBJ2-7 | TRBD2 | TRBV7-9 | NA | TGTGCCAGCAGCTCCCTAAGACTAGCGGGAGGGAGGTCGACCTACGAGCAGTACTTC | CASSSLRLAGGRSTYEQYF
TRBJ2-1 | TRBD2 | TRBV11-3 | NA | TGTGCCAGCAGCTCAAAGCGGGAGGGTTATGAGCAGTTCTTC | CASSSKREGYEQFF
TRBJ2-1 | TRBD2 | TRBV27 | NA | TGTGCCAGCAGCTCCGCCTTTGGTCTAGCGGGAGATGAGCAGTTCTTC | CASSSAFGLAGDEQFF
TRBJ1-3 | NA | TRBV19 | NA | TGTGCCAGTAATCAGAGACAGAGCTCTGGAAACACCATATATTTT | CASNQRQSSGNTIYF
TRBJ2-5 | TRBD2 | TRBV6-5 | NA | TGTGCCAGCTCCTGGACTAGCACAGGAGAGACCCAGTACTTC | CASSWTSTGETQYF
TRBJ2-2 | NA | TRBV5-1 | NA | TGCGCCAGCAGCTTGGGACTACAATACCTCCTAAGGAACACCGGGGAGCTGTTTTTT | CASSLGLQYLLRNTGELFF
TRBJ1-3 | TRBD1 | TRBV6-6 | NA | TGTGCCAGCAGTTTGACAGGGCCCAGCTCTGGAAACACCATATATTTT | CASSLTGPSSGNTIYF
TRBJ1-2 | TRBD1 | TRBV6-6 | few | TGTGCCAGCAGCCGGGGAGACAGGGTGAACTATGGCTACACCTTC | CASSRGDRVNYGYTF
TRBJ2-2 | NA | TRBV11-3 | few | TGTGCCAGCAGCTATAGCGCCGGGGAGCTGTTTTTT | CASSYSAGELFF
TRBJ2-3 | TRBD2 | TRBV6-6 | NA | TGTGCCAGCAGCCTTACTAGCGGGAGAACGGCAGATACGCAGTATTTT | CASSLTSGRTADTQYF
TRBJ1-5 | NA | TRBV6-1 | NA | TGTGCCAGCAGTTCCCGGGGAAATCAGCCCCAGCATTTT | CASSSRGNQPQHF
TRBJ2-1 | NA | TRBV5-5 | NA | TGTGCCAGCAGCTTGGAGGGGATGAGGAACAATGAGCAGTTCTTC | CASSLEGMRNNEQFF
TRBJ2-5 | TRBD1 | TRBV2 | NA | TGTGCCAGCCACAGGGGGCAGGGGGGACAGACCCAGTACTTC | CASHRGQGGQTQYF
TRBJ2-2 | NA | TRBV19 | NA | TGTGCCAGTAGGTCCCACTCCGTGGACACCGGGGAGCTGTTTTTT | CASRSHSVDTGELFF
TRBJ2-7 | NA | TRBV5-4 | NA | TGTGCCAGCAGCTTGTGGAGTACCTACGAGCAGTACTTC | CASSLWSTYEQYF
TRBJ1-4 | NA | TRBV29-1 | NA | TGCAGCGTTGAAGCCCCGGAGCAGGGGAGTATGGAAAAACTGTTTTTT | CSVEAPEQGSMEKLFF
TRBJ1-2 | NA | TRBV7-6 | once | TGTGCCAGCACCTCAATCACCTCATCCATGGGCGTGAACTATGGCTACACCTTC | CASTSITSSMGVNYGYTF
TRBJ2-1 | TRBD2 | TRBV11-3 | NA | TGTGCCAGCAGCTTAGAGACTAGCGACTACAATGAGCAGTTCTTC | CASSLETSDYNEQFF
TRBJ2-7 | TRBD1 | TRBV5-4 | once | TGTGCCAGCAGCCCGGGACAGGCACCCTACGAGCAGTACTTC | CASSPGQAPYEQYF
TRBJ1-2 | TRBD1 | TRBV15 | NA | TGTGCCACCAGTTCTCTTTCCGGACAGGGAATCTATGGCTACACCTTC | CATSSLSGQGIYGYTF
TRBJ2-1 | NA | TRBV2 | NA | TGTGCCAGCAGTGAGGCTACTAGTGTAGTTGGCAATGAGCAGTTCTTC | CASSEATSVVGNEQFF